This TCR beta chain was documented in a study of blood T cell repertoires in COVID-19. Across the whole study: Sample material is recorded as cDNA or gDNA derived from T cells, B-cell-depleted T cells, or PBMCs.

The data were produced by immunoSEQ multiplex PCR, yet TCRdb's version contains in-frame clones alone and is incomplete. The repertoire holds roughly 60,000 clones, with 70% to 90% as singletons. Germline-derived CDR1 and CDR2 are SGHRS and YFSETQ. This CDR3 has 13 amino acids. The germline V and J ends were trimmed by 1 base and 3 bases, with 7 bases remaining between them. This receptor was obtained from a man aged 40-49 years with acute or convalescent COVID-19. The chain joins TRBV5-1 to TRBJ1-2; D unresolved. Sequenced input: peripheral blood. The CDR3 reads CASSLHPDYGYTF. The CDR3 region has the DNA TGCGCCAGCAGCTTGCATCCGGACTATGGCTACACCTTC.